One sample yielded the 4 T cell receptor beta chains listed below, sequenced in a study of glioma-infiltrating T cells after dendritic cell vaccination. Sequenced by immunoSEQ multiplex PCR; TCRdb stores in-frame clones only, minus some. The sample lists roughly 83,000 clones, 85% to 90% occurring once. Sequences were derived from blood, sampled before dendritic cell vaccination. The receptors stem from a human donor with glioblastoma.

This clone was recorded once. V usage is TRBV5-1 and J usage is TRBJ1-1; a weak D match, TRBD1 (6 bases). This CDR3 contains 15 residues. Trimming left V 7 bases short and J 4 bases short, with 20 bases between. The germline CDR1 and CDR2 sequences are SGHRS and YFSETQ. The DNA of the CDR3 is TGCGCCAGCTATTTGACAGGACCCCTTGGCACTGAAGCTTTCTTT. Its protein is CASYLTGPLGTEAFF.

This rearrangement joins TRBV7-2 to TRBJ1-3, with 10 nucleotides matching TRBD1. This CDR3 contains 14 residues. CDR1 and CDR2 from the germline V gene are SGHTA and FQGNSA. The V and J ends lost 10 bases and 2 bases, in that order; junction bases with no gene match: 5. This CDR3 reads CAINDRGPGNTIYF. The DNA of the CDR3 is TGTGCCATAAATGACAGGGGGCCTGGAAACACCATATATTTT.

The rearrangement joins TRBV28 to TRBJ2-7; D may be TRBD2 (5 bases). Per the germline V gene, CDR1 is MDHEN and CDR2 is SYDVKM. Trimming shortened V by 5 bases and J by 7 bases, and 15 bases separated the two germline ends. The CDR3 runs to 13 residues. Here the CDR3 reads CASSPREGREQYF. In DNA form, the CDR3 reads TGTGCCAGCAGTCCCCGAGAGGGCAGGGAGCAGTACTTC.

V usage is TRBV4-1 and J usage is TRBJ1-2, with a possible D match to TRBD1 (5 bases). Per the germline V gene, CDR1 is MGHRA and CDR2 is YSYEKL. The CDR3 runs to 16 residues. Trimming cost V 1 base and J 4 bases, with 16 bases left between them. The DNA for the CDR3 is TGCGCCAGCAGCCAAGTTTTAAGGGGAGGTCTCTATGGCTACACCTTC. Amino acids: CASSQVLRGGLYGYTF.